Listed below are T cell receptor beta chains from one sample, sequenced in a study of OX40 agonist ivuxolimab in advanced cancers. Here immunoSEQ multiplex PCR was the method, and the copy in TCRdb shows in-frame clones only, minus some. The sample includes 70,000 or so clones, 80% to 90% of them seen just once. The starting material was CD4+ or CD8+ T cells sorted from blood, obtained in a trial of the OX40 agonist ivuxolimab. The origin of the receptors is an adult with an advanced solid tumor such as melanoma, head and neck, liver or kidney cancer. Each CDR3 is given with its conserved first and last residue. D genes are given only for firm matches. A clone size is listed for some rows: how often the clone was seen (once, few, many), or a class if it is expanded.

clone size	J gene	D gene	V gene	CDR3 protein	CDR3 DNA
-	TRBJ2-7	-	TRBV7-8	CASSFVRVTDDRYEQYF	TGTGCCAGCAGCTTCGTAAGAGTTACGGACGATCGTTACGAGCAGTACTTC
once	TRBJ1-2	TRBD1	TRBV28	CASHGTGGDGYTF	TGTGCCAGTCATGGGACAGGGGGCGATGGCTACACCTTC
-	TRBJ2-5	-	TRBV28	CASSFSPLHRGAAEPQETQYF	TGTGCCAGCAGTTTTTCCCCCCTCCACAGAGGGGCAGCCGAACCCCAAGAGACCCAGTACTTC
-	TRBJ2-3	-	TRBV30	CARVTSTDTQYF	TGTGCAAGGGTTACAAGCACAGATACGCAGTATTTT
few	TRBJ1-1	-	TRBV21-1	CASRLGMGDTEAFF	TGTGCCAGCAGACTGGGAATGGGGGACACTGAAGCTTTCTTT
-	TRBJ2-1	TRBD1	TRBV11-1	CASSQHVTGAAYEQFF	TGTGCCAGCAGCCAACACGTTACAGGGGCCGCGTATGAGCAGTTCTTC
once	TRBJ1-1	-	TRBV6-6	CASSYPGVLKGEAFF	TGTGCCAGCAGTTACCCGGGGGTCTTAAAGGGTGAAGCTTTCTTT
-	TRBJ1-1	TRBD1	TRBV11-3	CASSPGVQGGDTEAFF	TGTGCCAGCAGCCCAGGGGTGCAGGGGGGCGACACTGAAGCTTTCTTT
-	TRBJ2-7	TRBD1	TRBV19	CASSIQSGGPYEQYF	TGTGCCAGTAGTATTCAGTCAGGGGGCCCCTACGAGCAGTACTTC
-	TRBJ1-1	-	TRBV5-1	CASSLVSGGTEAFF	TGCGCCAGCAGCTTGGTCTCGGGTGGAACTGAAGCTTTCTTT
-	TRBJ1-5	-	TRBV19	CASSTQQGIGNQSQHF	TGTGCCAGTAGTACACAACAGGGAATCGGCAATCAGTCCCAGCATTTT
few	TRBJ1-2	-	TRBV2	CASRGNYGYTF	TGTGCCAGCAGAGGGAACTATGGCTACACCTTC
-	TRBJ1-5	-	TRBV30	CAWSVRGGQPQHF	TGTGCCTGGAGTGTACGGGGAGGGCAGCCCCAGCATTTT
-	TRBJ2-1	TRBD2	TRBV5-1	CASSPGTSGGTYNEQFF	TGCGCCAGCAGCCCCGGGACTAGCGGGGGGACTTACAATGAGCAGTTCTTC
-	TRBJ2-1	-	TRBV29-1	CSVEGDPSSYNEQFF	TGCAGCGTTGAAGGGGACCCAAGCTCCTACAATGAGCAGTTCTTC
-	TRBJ2-1	-	TRBV9	CASTPGSTTYNEQLF	TGTGCCAGCACCCCGGGGAGCACAACCTACAATGAGCAGCTCTTC
-	TRBJ2-5	-	TRBV15	CATSRDSLRGFLQETQYF	TGTGCCACCAGCAGAGATTCTTTACGTGGGTTCCTCCAAGAGACCCAGTACTTC
once	TRBJ2-3	TRBD2	TRBV10-3	CAISEGTRRTDTQYF	TGTGCCATCAGTGAAGGGACTAGGCGCACAGATACGCAGTATTTT
-	TRBJ2-1	TRBD2	TRBV9	CASSLGGGGGALYEQFF	TGTGCCAGCAGCCTAGGAGGTGGCGGGGGGGCACTGTATGAGCAGTTCTTC
-	TRBJ1-2	TRBD1	TRBV7-2	CASSPGQNYGYTF	TGTGCCAGCAGCCCGGGACAGAACTATGGCTACACCTTC
-	TRBJ2-7	-	TRBV25-1	CASSEWCRAYEQYF	TGTGCCAGCAGTGAATGGTGCAGGGCATACGAGCAGTACTTC
-	TRBJ2-2	-	TRBV7-6	CASSLARQSGELFF	TGTGCCAGCAGCTTAGCTAGGCAGTCCGGGGAGCTGTTTTTT
-	TRBJ2-1	-	TRBV2	CASSGSFNNEQFF	TGTGCCAGCAGTGGCTCGTTCAACAATGAGCAGTTCTTC
-	TRBJ2-1	TRBD2	TRBV11-3	CASSLSHSGRNYNEQFF	TGTGCCAGCAGCTTAAGCCATAGCGGGAGAAACTACAATGAGCAGTTCTTC
once	TRBJ1-6	-	TRBV7-3	CASSPVRGSPLHF	TGTGCCAGCAGCCCCGTCCGGGGTTCACCCCTCCACTTT
few	TRBJ2-5	TRBD1	TRBV19	CASSIKTGAQETQYF	TGTGCCAGTAGTATCAAAACAGGGGCCCAAGAGACCCAGTACTTC
-	TRBJ1-2	-	TRBV7-9	CASSLGFRQLDGYTF	TGTGCCAGCAGCTTAGGTTTCAGACAACTGGATGGCTACACCTTC
-	TRBJ2-5	-	TRBV28	CATVGGGSSETQYF	TGTGCCACCGTAGGGGGGGGAAGTAGCGAGACCCAGTACTTC
-	TRBJ2-2	-	TRBV7-3	CASSLTSGTIVPGELFF	TGTGCCAGCAGCTTAACGTCGGGGACCATTGTTCCCGGGGAGCTGTTTTTT
-	TRBJ1-1	-	TRBV5-4	CASSTDENTEAFF	TGTGCCAGTTCGACAGATGAGAACACTGAAGCTTTCTTT
-	TRBJ1-2	-	TRBV30	CAWEGGHRGYTF	TGTGCCTGGGAGGGAGGACATCGGGGCTACACCTTC
-	TRBJ1-1	TRBD1	TRBV19	CASIDRGRVNTEAFF	TGTGCCAGTATTGACAGGGGGCGAGTGAACACTGAAGCTTTCTTT
once	TRBJ2-3	-	TRBV6-1	CASSWRAESTDTQYF	TGTGCCAGCAGTTGGAGGGCGGAAAGCACAGATACGCAGTATTTT
-	TRBJ2-7	TRBD1	TRBV6-5	CASTPSGTGVHEQYF	TGTGCCAGCACTCCTTCCGGGACAGGGGTCCACGAGCAGTACTTC
-	TRBJ1-6	-	TRBV30	CAWSARIGNSPLHF	TGTGCCTGGAGTGCGAGGATTGGGAATTCACCCCTCCACTTT
once	TRBJ2-7	-	TRBV18	CASSPPGSTYEQYF	TGTGCCAGCTCACCACCAGGAAGTACCTACGAGCAGTACTTC
-	TRBJ2-3	-	TRBV5-1	CASSPGPSTDTQYF	TGCGCCAGCAGCCCTGGGCCAAGCACAGATACGCAGTATTTT
-	TRBJ2-7	-	TRBV7-6	CASSLDREQYF	TGTGCCAGCAGCTTAGATCGCGAGCAGTACTTC
-	TRBJ1-3	-	TRBV19	CASSTGSSGNTIYF	TGTGCCAGTAGTACAGGTAGCTCTGGAAACACCATATATTTT
once	TRBJ2-5	-	TRBV7-8	CASSSSMGRRDTQYF	TGTGCCAGCAGCTCCTCTATGGGGCGGAGAGACACCCAGTACTTC
-	TRBJ2-5	-	TRBV5-4	CASSLKGVAGIQYF	TGTGCCAGCAGCTTAAAAGGGGTCGCGGGAATCCAGTACTTC
-	TRBJ2-7	-	TRBV2	CASSGGGGSYEQYF	TGTGCCAGCAGTGGAGGGGGAGGGTCCTACGAGCAGTACTTC
-	TRBJ2-5	-	TRBV7-6	CASSFGTDQETQYF	TGTGCCAGCAGCTTTGGTACCGACCAAGAGACCCAGTACTTC
-	TRBJ2-5	-	TRBV28	CASSTAGFRNQETQYF	TGTGCCAGCAGTACTGCGGGGTTCCGAAACCAAGAGACCCAGTACTTC
-	TRBJ1-5	-	TRBV5-1	CASSLGVGQPQHF	TGCGCCAGCAGCTTGGGGGTGGGGCAGCCCCAGCATTTT
-	TRBJ2-3	TRBD2	TRBV7-3	CASSPRLAGATDTQYF	TGTGCCAGCAGCCCCCGACTAGCGGGGGCCACAGATACGCAGTATTTT
-	TRBJ1-2	-	TRBV9	CASSVGGGSDNYGYTF	TGTGCCAGCAGCGTAGGTGGGGGTAGCGATAACTATGGCTACACCTTC
-	TRBJ2-7	-	TRBV25-1	CATLRGGAESSEQYF	TGTGCCACTTTAAGGGGGGGCGCGGAATCTAGCGAGCAGTACTTC